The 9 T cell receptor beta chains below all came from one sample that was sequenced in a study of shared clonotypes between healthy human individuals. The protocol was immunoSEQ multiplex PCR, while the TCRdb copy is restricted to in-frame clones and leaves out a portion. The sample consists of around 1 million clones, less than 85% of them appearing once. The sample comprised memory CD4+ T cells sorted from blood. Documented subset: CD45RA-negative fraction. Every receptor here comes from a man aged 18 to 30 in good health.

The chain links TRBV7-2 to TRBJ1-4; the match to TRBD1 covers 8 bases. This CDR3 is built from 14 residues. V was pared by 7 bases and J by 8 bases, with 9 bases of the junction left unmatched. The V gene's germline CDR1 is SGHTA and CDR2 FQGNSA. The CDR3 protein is CASTVDRGREKLFF. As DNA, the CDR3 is TGTGCCAGCACGGTTGACAGGGGCAGGGAAAAACTGTTTTTT.

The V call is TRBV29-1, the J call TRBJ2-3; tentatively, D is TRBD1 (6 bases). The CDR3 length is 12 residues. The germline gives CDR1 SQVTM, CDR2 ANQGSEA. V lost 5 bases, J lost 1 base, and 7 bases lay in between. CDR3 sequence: CSVKGGTDTQYF. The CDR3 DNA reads TGCAGCGTTAAGGGGGGCACAGATACGCAGTATTTT.

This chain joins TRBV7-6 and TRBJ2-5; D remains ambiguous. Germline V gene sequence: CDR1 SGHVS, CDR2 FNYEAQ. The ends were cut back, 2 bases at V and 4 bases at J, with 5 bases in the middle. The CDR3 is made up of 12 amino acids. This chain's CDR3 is CASSLSVETQYF. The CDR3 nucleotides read TGTGCCAGCAGCTTATCCGTAGAGACCCAGTACTTC.

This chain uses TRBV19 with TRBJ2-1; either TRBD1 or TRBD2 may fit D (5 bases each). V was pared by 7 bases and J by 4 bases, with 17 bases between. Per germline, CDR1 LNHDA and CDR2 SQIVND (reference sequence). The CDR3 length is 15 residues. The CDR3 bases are TGTGCCAGTAAACTGGGACCAGCGACATACAATGAGCAGTTCTTC. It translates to CASKLGPATYNEQFF. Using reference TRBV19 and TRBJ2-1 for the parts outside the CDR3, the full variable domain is DGGITQSPKYLFRKEGQNVTLSCEQNLNHDAMYWYRQDPGQGLRLIYYSQIVNDFQKGDIAEGYSVSREKKESFPLTVTSAQKNPTAFYLCASKLGPATYNEQFFGPGTRLTVL.

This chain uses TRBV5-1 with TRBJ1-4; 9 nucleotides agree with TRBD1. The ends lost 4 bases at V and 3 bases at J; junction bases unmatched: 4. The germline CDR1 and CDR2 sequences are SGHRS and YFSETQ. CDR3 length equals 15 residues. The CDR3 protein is CASSSGTGPNEKLFF. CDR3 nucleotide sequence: TGCGCCAGCAGCAGTGGGACAGGGCCTAATGAAAAACTGTTTTTT.

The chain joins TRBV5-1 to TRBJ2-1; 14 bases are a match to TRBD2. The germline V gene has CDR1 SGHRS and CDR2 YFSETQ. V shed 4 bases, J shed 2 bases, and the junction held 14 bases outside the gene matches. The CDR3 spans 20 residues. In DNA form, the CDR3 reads TGCGCCAGCAGCGCCCCTCCCGGGACTAGCGGGAGAAGGGCCTACAATGAGCAGTTCTTC. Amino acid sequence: CASSAPPGTSGRRAYNEQFF.

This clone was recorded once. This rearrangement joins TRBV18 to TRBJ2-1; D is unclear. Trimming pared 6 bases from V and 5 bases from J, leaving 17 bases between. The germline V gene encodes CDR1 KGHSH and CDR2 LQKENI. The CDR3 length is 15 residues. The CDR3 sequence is CASSWAAPLDNEQFF. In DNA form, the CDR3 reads TGTGCCAGCTCCTGGGCCGCGCCCCTAGACAATGAGCAGTTCTTC.

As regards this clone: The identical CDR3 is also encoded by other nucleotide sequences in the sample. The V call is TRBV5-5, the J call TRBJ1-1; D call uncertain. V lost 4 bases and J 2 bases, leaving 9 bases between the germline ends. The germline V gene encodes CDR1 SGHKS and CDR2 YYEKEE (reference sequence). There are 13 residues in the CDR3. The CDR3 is CASSLGGNTEAFF. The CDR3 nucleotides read TGTGCCAGCAGCCTCGGTGGAAACACTGAAGCTTTCTTT.

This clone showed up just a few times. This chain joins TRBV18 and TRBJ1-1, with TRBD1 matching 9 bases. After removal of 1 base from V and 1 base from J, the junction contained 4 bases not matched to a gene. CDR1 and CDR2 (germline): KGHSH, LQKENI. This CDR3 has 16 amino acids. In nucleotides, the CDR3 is TGTGCCAGCTCACCACGGACAGGGGATACGAACACTGAAGCTTTCTTT. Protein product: CASSPRTGDTNTEAFF.